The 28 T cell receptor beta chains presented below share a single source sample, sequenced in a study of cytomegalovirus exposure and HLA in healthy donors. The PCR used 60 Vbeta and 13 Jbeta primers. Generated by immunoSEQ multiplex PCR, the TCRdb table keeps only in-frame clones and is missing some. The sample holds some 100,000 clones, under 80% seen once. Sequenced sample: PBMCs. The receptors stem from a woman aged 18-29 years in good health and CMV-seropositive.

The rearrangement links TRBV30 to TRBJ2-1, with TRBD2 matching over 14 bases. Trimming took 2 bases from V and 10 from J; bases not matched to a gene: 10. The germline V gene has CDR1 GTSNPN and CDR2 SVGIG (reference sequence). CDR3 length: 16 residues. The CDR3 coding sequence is TGTGCCTGGAGTCTCGAGGGACTAGCGGGAGTTGGGGAGCAGTTCTTC. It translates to CAWSLEGLAGVGEQFF.

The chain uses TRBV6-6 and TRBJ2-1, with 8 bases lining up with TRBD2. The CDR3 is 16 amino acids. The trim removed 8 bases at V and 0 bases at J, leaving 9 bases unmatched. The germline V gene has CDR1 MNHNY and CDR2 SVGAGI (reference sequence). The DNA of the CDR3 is TGTGCCAGCGGTAGACTAGCGTCCAGCTCCTACAATGAGCAGTTCTTC. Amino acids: CASGRLASSSYNEQFF.

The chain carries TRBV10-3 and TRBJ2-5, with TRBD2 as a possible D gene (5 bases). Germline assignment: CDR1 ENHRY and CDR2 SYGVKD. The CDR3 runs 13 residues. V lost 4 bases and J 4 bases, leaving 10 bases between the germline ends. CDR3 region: CAISGAGGETQYF. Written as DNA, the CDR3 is TGTGCCATCAGTGGGGCAGGAGGAGAGACCCAGTACTTC.

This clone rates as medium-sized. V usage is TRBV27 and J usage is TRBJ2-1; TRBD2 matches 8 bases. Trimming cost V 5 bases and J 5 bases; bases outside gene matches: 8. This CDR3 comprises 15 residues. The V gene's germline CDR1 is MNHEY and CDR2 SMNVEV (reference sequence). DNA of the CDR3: TGTGCCAGCAGTGCCACTAGCGGTCCTAACAATGAGCAGTTCTTC. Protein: CASSATSGPNNEQFF.

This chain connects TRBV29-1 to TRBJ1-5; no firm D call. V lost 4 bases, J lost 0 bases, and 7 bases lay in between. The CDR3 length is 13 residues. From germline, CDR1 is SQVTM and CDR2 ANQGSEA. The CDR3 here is CSVADNSNQPQHF. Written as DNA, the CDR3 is TGCAGCGTTGCTGACAATAGCAATCAGCCCCAGCATTTT.

The CDR3 sequence: CASSLGQSRQPQHF. CDR3 DNA sequence: TGTGCCAGCAGCTTAGGACAATCCCGGCAGCCCCAGCATTTT. J is TRBJ1-5 and V is TRBV7-9, with D unclear. V dropped 1 base and J dropped 7 bases, with 11 bases sitting between them. Germline V gene sequence: CDR1 SEHNR, CDR2 FQNEAQ (reference sequence). The CDR3 spans 14 residues.

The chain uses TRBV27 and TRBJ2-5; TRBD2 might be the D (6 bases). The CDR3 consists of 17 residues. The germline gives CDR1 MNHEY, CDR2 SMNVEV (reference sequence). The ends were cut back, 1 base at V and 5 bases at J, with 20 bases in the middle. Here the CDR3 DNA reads TGTGCCAGCAGTTTATTCGCCGCAGTAGCGGAGATGGAGACCCAGTACTTC. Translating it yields CASSLFAAVAEMETQYF.

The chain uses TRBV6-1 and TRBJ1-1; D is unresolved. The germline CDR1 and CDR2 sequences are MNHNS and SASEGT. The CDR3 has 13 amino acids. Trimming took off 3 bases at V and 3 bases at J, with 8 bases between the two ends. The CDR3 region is CASSDRGYTEAFF. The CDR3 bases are TGTGCCAGCAGTGACCGGGGATACACTGAAGCTTTCTTT.

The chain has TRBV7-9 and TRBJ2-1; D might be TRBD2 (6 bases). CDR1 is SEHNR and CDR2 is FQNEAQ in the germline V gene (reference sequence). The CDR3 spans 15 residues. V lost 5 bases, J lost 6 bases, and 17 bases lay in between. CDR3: CASSPRRAGLNEQFF. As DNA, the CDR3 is TGTGCCAGCAGCCCCCGTCGAGCGGGTCTCAATGAGCAGTTCTTC. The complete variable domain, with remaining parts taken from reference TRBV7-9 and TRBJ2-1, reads DTGVSQNPRHKITKRGQNVTFRCDPISEHNRLYWYRQTLGQGPEFLTYFQNEAQLEKSRLLSDRFSAERPKGSFSTLEIQRTEQGDSAMYLCASSPRRAGLNEQFFGPGTRLTVL.

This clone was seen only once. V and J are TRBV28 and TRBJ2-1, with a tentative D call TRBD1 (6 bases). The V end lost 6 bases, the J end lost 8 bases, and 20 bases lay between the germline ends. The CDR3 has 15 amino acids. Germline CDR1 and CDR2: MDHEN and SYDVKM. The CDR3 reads CASSRRTDGWDEQFF. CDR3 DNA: TGTGCCAGCAGCCGCCGGACAGACGGATGGGATGAGCAGTTCTTC.

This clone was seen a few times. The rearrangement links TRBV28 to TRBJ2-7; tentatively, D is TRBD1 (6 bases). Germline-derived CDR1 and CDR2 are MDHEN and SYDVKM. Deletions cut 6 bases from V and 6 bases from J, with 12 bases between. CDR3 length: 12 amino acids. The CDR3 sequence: CASSAGQLEQYF. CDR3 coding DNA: TGTGCCAGCAGCGCTGGACAGCTCGAGCAGTACTTC. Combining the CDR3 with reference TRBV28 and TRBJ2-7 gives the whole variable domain DVKVTQSSRYLVKRTGEKVFLECVQDMDHENMFWYRQDPGLGLRLIYFSYDVKMKEKGDIPEGYSVSREKKERFSLILESASTNQTSMYLCASSAGQLEQYFGPGTRLTVT.

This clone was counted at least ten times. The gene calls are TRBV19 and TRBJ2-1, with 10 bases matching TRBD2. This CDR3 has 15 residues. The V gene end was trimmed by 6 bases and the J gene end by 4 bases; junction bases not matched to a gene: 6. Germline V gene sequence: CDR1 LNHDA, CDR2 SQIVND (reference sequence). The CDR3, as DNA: TGTGCCAGTAGAGAACTAGCGGGAAAATACAATGAGCAGTTCTTC. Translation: CASRELAGKYNEQFF. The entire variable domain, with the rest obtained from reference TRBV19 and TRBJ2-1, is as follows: DGGITQSPKYLFRKEGQNVTLSCEQNLNHDAMYWYRQDPGQGLRLIYYSQIVNDFQKGDIAEGYSVSREKKESFPLTVTSAQKNPTAFYLCASRELAGKYNEQFFGPGTRLTVL.

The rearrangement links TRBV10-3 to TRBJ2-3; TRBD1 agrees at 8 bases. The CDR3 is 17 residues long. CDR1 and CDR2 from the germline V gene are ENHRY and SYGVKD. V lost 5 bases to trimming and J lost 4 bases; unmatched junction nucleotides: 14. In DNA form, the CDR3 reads TGTGCCATCAGTCGGTGGGGTCATCAGGGGGCCCCAGATACGCAGTATTTT. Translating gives CAISRWGHQGAPDTQYF.

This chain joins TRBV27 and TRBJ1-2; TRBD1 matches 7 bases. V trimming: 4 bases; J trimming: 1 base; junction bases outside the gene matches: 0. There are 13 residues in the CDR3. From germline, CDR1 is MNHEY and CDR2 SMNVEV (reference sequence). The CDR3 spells CASSSGGNYGYTF. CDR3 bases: TGTGCCAGCAGTTCAGGGGGTAACTATGGCTACACCTTC.

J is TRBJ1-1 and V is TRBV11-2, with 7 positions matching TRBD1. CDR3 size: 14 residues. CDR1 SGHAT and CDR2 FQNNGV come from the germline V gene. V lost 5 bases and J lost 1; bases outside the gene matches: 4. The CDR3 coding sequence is TGTGCCAGCAGCCCACAGGGGACGAACACTGAAGCTTTCTTT. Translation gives CASSPQGTNTEAFF.

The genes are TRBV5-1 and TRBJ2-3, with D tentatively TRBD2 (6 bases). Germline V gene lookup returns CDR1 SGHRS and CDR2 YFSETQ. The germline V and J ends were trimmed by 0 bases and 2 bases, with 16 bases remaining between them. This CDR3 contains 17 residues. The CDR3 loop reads CASSLVPSAGPTDTQYF. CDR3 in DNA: TGCGCCAGCAGCTTGGTCCCTAGCGCCGGACCCACAGATACGCAGTATTTT.

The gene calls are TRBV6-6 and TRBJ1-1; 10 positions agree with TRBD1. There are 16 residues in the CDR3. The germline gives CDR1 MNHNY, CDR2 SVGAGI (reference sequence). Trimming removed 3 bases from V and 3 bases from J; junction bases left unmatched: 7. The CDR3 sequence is CASSYGGTGEDTEAFF. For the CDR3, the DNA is TGTGCCAGCAGTTATGGGGGGACAGGGGAGGACACTGAAGCTTTCTTT.

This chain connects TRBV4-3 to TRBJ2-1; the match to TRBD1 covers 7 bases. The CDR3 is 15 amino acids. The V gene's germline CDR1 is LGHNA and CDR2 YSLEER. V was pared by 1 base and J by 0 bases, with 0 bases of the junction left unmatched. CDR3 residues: CASSQGTGSYNEQFF. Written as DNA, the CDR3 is TGCGCCAGCAGCCAAGGGACAGGCTCCTACAATGAGCAGTTCTTC.

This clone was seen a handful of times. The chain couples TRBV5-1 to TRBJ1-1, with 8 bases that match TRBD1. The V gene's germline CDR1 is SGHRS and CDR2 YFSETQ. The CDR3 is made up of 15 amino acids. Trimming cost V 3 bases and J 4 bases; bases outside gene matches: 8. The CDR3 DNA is TGCGCCAGCAGCTCCCTCAGGGGGCAAGGCACTGAAGCTTTCTTT. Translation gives CASSSLRGQGTEAFF. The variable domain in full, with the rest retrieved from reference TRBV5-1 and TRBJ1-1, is KAGVTQTPRYLIKTRGQQVTLSCSPISGHRSVSWYQQTPGQGLQFLFEYFSETQRNKGNFPGRFSGRQFSNSRSEMNVSTLELGDSALYLCASSSLRGQGTEAFFGQGTRLTVV.

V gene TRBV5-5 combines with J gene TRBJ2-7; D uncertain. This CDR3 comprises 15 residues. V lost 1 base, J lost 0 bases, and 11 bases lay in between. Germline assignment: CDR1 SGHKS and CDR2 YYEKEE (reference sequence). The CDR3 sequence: CASSLLAESSYEQYF. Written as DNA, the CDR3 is TGTGCCAGCAGCTTGCTGGCGGAGAGCTCCTACGAGCAGTACTTC.

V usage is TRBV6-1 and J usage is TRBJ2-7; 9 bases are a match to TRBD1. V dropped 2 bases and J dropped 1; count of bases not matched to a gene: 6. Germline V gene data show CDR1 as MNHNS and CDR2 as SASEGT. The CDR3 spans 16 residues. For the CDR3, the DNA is TGTGCCAGCAGTGAAAGGCCCGGGACAGGGTCCTACGAGCAGTACTTC. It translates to CASSERPGTGSYEQYF.

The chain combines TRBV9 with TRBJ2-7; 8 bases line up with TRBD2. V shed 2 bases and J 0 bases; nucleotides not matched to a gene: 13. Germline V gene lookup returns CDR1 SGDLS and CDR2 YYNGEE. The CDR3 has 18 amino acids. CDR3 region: CASSVTGTSGAGSYEQYF. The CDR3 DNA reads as TGTGCCAGCAGCGTTACGGGAACTAGCGGAGCGGGCTCCTACGAGCAGTACTTC. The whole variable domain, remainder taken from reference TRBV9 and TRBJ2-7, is DSGVTQTPKHLITATGQRVTLRCSPRSGDLSVYWYQQSLDQGLQFLIQYYNGEERAKGNILERFSAQQFPDLHSELNLSSLELGDSALYFCASSVTGTSGAGSYEQYFGPGTRLTVT.

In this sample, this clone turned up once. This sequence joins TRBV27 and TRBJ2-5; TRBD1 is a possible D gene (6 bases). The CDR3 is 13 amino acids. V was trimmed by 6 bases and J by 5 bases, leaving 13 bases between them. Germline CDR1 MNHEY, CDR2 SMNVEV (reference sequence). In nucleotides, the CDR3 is TGTGCCAGCAGATTGGGGGCCCGGGAGACCCAGTACTTC. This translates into CASRLGARETQYF.

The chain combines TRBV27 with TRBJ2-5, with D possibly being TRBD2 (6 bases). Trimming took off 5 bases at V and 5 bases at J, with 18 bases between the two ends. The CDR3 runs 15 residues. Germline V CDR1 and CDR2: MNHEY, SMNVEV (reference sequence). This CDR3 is CASSTPTRFWETQYF. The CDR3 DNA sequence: TGTGCCAGCAGTACCCCGACTAGGTTCTGGGAGACCCAGTACTTC.

CDR3 residues: CASSITGSYEQYF. Written as DNA, the CDR3 is TGTGCCAGTAGTATAACAGGATCCTACGAGCAGTACTTC. The chain combines TRBV19 with TRBJ2-7, with a tentative D call TRBD1 (5 bases). Germline V CDR1 and CDR2: LNHDA, SQIVND (reference sequence). The CDR3 is made up of 13 amino acids. The V end was cut by 2 bases, the J end by 1 base, with 6 bases between. Based on the CDR3 plus reference TRBV19 and TRBJ2-7, the full variable domain is DGGITQSPKYLFRKEGQNVTLSCEQNLNHDAMYWYRQDPGQGLRLIYYSQIVNDFQKGDIAEGYSVSREKKESFPLTVTSAQKNPTAFYLCASSITGSYEQYFGPGTRLTVT.

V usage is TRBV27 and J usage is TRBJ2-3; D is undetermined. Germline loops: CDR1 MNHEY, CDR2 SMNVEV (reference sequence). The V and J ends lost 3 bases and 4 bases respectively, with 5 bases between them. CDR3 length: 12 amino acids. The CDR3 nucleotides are TGTGCCAGCAGTTTCTCCTCAGATACGCAGTATTTT. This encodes CASSFSSDTQYF.

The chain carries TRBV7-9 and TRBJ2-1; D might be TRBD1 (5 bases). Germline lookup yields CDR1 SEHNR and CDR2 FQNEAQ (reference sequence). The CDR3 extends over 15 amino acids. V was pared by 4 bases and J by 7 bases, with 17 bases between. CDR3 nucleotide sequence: TGTGCCAGCAGCTATACCGGGCTAAAGGGGAATGAGCAGTTCTTC. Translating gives CASSYTGLKGNEQFF.

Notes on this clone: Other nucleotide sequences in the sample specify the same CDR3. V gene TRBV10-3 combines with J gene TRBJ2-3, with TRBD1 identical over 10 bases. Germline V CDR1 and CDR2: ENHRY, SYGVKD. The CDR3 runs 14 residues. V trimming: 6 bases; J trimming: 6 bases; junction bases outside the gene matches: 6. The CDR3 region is CAIRPGQGSDTQYF. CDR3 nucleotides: TGTGCCATCAGGCCGGGACAGGGGTCCGATACGCAGTATTTT.